The T cell receptor beta chain under discussion was sequenced for a study of blood T cell repertoires in COVID-19. Study details: Samples came from the United States, Italy and Spain, spanning acute and convalescent COVID-19. T cells, B-cell-depleted T cells, or PBMCs provided the cDNA or gDNA that served as material.

Original processing notes: From reference gene primer amplification, estimates of nucleated cell counts were derived. TCRdb's table, derived via immunoSEQ multiplex PCR, lists solely in-frame clones and lacks some. V, J and clone size reflect that table, while D and trimming were determined from the DNA. The sample lists a few hundred thousand clones, approximately 79% occurring once. Donors were grouped by their self-reported clinical history. V shed 6 bases and J 2 bases; nucleotides not matched to a gene: 11. Germline loops: CDR1 ENHRY, CDR2 SYGVKD. The CDR3 extends over 17 amino acids. This receptor was taken from a man aged 25-45 years with acute COVID-19. This chain uses TRBV10-3 with TRBJ2-1; 9 bases map to TRBD2. The sequenced material came from PBMCs or T cells enriched from blood (not recorded which). CDR3 sequence reads: CAISAPQRGEPYNEQFF. As DNA, the CDR3 is TGTGCCATCAGCGCTCCGCAGCGGGGGGAACCCTACAATGAGCAGTTCTTC.